These 21 T cell receptor beta chains came from one sample sequenced in a study of cytomegalovirus exposure and HLA in healthy donors. Generated by immunoSEQ multiplex PCR, the TCRdb table keeps only in-frame clones and is missing some. The sample carries around 69,000 clones, 96% recorded once. Sequencing was performed on PBMCs. These receptors were taken from a woman aged 18 to 35 in good health and CMV-seropositive.

The chain is built from TRBV29-1 and TRBJ2-3; 7 bases map to TRBD1. The germline CDR1 and CDR2 sequences are SQVTM and ANQGSEA. V shed 7 bases, J shed 4 bases, and the junction held 8 bases outside the gene matches. The CDR3 covers 13 residues. The CDR3 loop reads CSARQGGADTQYF. The CDR3 bases are TGCAGCGCGCGACAGGGTGGGGCAGATACGCAGTATTTT.

The V gene is TRBV4-1, the J gene TRBJ2-7; D unresolved. V dropped 1 base and J dropped 0 bases, with 13 bases sitting between them. This CDR3 comprises 16 residues. Germline V gene sequence: CDR1 MGHRA, CDR2 YSYEKL. CDR3 amino acids: CASSQVKTASSYEQYF. The DNA of the CDR3 is TGCGCCAGCAGCCAAGTCAAAACCGCTAGCTCCTACGAGCAGTACTTC.

V is TRBV5-1 and J is TRBJ2-5; perhaps TRBD2 as D (7 bases). Deletions cut 2 bases from V and 1 base from J, with 12 bases between. Germline loops: CDR1 SGHRS, CDR2 YFSETQ. The CDR3 extends over 15 amino acids. The CDR3 loop reads CASSLGGASQETQYF. The CDR3 nucleotides read TGCGCCAGCAGCTTAGGGGGGGCTTCCCAAGAGACCCAGTACTTC.

V usage is TRBV7-8 and J usage is TRBJ2-3; TRBD2 is a possible D gene (6 bases). Germline values: CDR1 SGHVS, CDR2 FQNEAQ. V lost 1 base and J lost 4, with 9 bases in between. This CDR3 is built from 14 residues. The CDR3 nucleotides are TGTGCCAGCAGCTTAGGGGGGGTGGCAGATACGCAGTATTTT. Translated: CASSLGGVADTQYF.

The V call is TRBV28, the J call TRBJ1-2; the D gene is possibly TRBD1 (5 bases). The CDR3 contains 14 residues. CDR1 and CDR2 from the germline V gene are MDHEN and SYDVKM. V lost 4 bases to trimming and J lost 0 bases, with 9 bases between them. CDR3 nucleotides: TGTGCCAGCAGTTCGGACACCACTAACTATGGCTACACCTTC. Its protein is CASSSDTTNYGYTF.

This rearrangement joins TRBV5-1 to TRBJ2-2; weak D call: TRBD1 (5 bases). The CDR3 contains 18 residues. V lost 0 bases and J 6 bases, leaving 21 bases between the germline ends. Germline lookup yields CDR1 SGHRS and CDR2 YFSETQ. The CDR3 here is CASSLEGVGATRAGELFF. CDR3 in DNA: TGCGCCAGCAGCTTGGAAGGGGTAGGAGCAACAAGAGCCGGGGAGCTGTTTTTT.

V and J are TRBV28 and TRBJ1-4; TRBD1 aligns across 8 bases. V dropped 5 bases and J dropped 8; count of bases not matched to a gene: 7. The CDR3 consists of 14 residues. Germline V gives CDR1 MDHEN, CDR2 SYDVKM. The CDR3 DNA follows: TGTGCCAGCAGTCCCGGCAGGGGGCGCGAAAAACTGTTTTTT. This sequence encodes CASSPGRGREKLFF.

This clone was picked up one time. The chain combines TRBV9 with TRBJ2-7, with 7 bases lining up with TRBD1. Per the germline V gene, CDR1 is SGDLS and CDR2 is YYNGEE. J gave up 3 bases and V 4 bases, and 7 bases lay outside the gene matches. The CDR3 has 14 residues. The CDR3 sequence: CASSTRTGGYEQYF. The CDR3 DNA sequence: TGTGCCAGCAGCACCCGGACAGGCGGCTACGAGCAGTACTTC. The whole variable domain, remainder taken from reference TRBV9 and TRBJ2-7, is DSGVTQTPKHLITATGQRVTLRCSPRSGDLSVYWYQQSLDQGLQFLIQYYNGEERAKGNILERFSAQQFPDLHSELNLSSLELGDSALYFCASSTRTGGYEQYFGPGTRLTVT.

This chain uses TRBV30 with TRBJ2-3; 9 bases align to TRBD2. The CDR3 has 20 amino acids. Germline V gene sequence: CDR1 GTSNPN, CDR2 SVGIG (reference sequence). Trimming took 7 bases from V and 1 from J; bases not matched to a gene: 24. The CDR3 region is CALTRSRREGQLHRTDTQYF. The CDR3 nucleotides are TGTGCCTTGACCCGTAGCAGGCGGGAGGGCCAATTACACCGCACAGATACGCAGTATTTT.

V gene TRBV30 combines with J gene TRBJ2-1, with D perhaps matching TRBD1 (5 bases). The CDR3 spans 14 residues. Germline loops: CDR1 GTSNPN, CDR2 SVGIG (reference sequence). The V gene lost 3 bases and the J gene lost 5 bases, with 14 bases spanning the gap. The CDR3 nucleotides are TGTGCCTGGAGACCCAGGGCTGCCAACAATGAGCAGTTCTTC. This encodes CAWRPRAANNEQFF.

The chain couples TRBV28 to TRBJ2-5; TRBD1 agrees at 8 bases. The closer fit of TRBJ2-7 to the DNA end suggests the J call may be wrong. Germline loops: CDR1 MDHEN, CDR2 SYDVKM. The CDR3 runs 14 residues. CDR3 sequence reads: CASHDRTGIYEQYF. CDR3 DNA: TGTGCCAGCCATGATAGGACAGGGATCTACGAGCAGTACTTC.

The J gene is TRBJ2-7, the V gene TRBV30; TRBD1 might be the D (7 bases). Germline V CDR1 and CDR2: GTSNPN, SVGIG (reference sequence). V lost 3 bases and J 1 base, leaving 13 bases between the germline ends. The CDR3 has 14 amino acids. The CDR3 is CAWSGRGRSYEQYF. In DNA form, the CDR3 reads TGTGCCTGGAGCGGCAGGGGGAGGTCCTACGAGCAGTACTTC.

The chain couples TRBV7-2 to TRBJ1-2; 8 bases are shared with TRBD1. With 1 base clipped from V and 6 bases from J, the junction kept 10 bases outside the gene matches. The length of the CDR3 is 16 residues. Germline values: CDR1 SGHTA, CDR2 FQGNSA. This CDR3 is CASSLERPGGIHGYTF. CDR3 coding DNA: TGTGCCAGCAGCTTAGAAAGGCCAGGGGGCATTCATGGCTACACCTTC.

V is TRBV6-5 and J is TRBJ2-7, with 9 bases matching TRBD1. Germline CDR1 is MNHEY and CDR2 is SVGAGI. The ends lost 0 bases at V and 4 bases at J; junction bases unmatched: 4. This CDR3 spans 15 amino acids. This CDR3 reads CASSYSGTGSYEQYF. CDR3 DNA sequence: TGTGCCAGCAGTTACTCTGGGACAGGGAGTTACGAGCAGTACTTC.

The chain has TRBV6-5 and TRBJ1-2; 8 bases agree with TRBD1. CDR3 length: 13 amino acids. CDR1 is MNHEY, CDR2 SVGAGI, per germline. V lost 6 bases, J lost 8 bases, and 8 bases stayed unmatched. CDR3 in amino acids: CASRDQWTGGYTF. The CDR3 bases are TGTGCCAGCAGAGACCAATGGACAGGGGGCTACACCTTC.

V gene TRBV7-2 combines with J gene TRBJ1-2; D gene uncertain. The V and J ends lost 6 bases and 4 bases respectively, with 9 bases between them. Germline V gives CDR1 SGHTA, CDR2 FQGNSA. The CDR3 has 12 amino acids. CDR3 DNA sequence: TGTGCCAGCAGTGACACCGTCTATGGCTACACCTTC. It is translated as CASSDTVYGYTF.

This rearrangement joins TRBV2 to TRBJ1-5; D may be TRBD1 (5 bases). Germline CDR1 is SNHLY and CDR2 is FYNNEI. V was shortened by 6 bases and J by 0 bases, with 12 bases between the two germline ends. The CDR3 totals 15 residues. In nucleotides, the CDR3 is TGTGCCAGCAGGTCGGACAAAATTAGCAATCAGCCCCAGCATTTT. This translates into CASRSDKISNQPQHF.

This CDR3 reads CATAKRNEQFF. CDR3 bases: TGTGCCACCGCTAAACGGAATGAGCAGTTCTTC. V is TRBV6-5 and J is TRBJ2-1; no firm D call. CDR3 length: 11 residues. CDR1 and CDR2 from the germline V gene are MNHEY and SVGAGI. V lost 10 bases, J lost 7 bases, and 11 bases lay in between.

The V and J genes are TRBV28 and TRBJ2-5; no reliable D call. V lost 2 bases and J lost 5, with 3 bases in between. The CDR3 sequence is 11 residues long. Germline CDR1 and CDR2: MDHEN and SYDVKM. As DNA, the CDR3 is TGTGCCAGCAGTTTACAGGAGACCCAGTACTTC. This codes for CASSLQETQYF.

The chain carries TRBV7-8 and TRBJ1-5; D call uncertain. The V and J ends lost 0 bases and 1 base respectively, with 7 bases between them. This CDR3 has 15 residues. Germline V gene sequence: CDR1 SGHVS, CDR2 FQNEAQ. The CDR3 region is CASSLARRSNQPQHF. The CDR3 DNA follows: TGTGCCAGCAGCTTAGCGCGCAGGAGCAATCAGCCCCAGCATTTT.

The rearrangement links TRBV29-1 to TRBJ2-1; 7 nucleotides line up with TRBD1. This CDR3 contains 13 residues. Germline trimming cut 6 bases from V and 2 bases from J; bases unmatched to any gene: 4. Germline V lookup: CDR1 SQVTM, CDR2 ANQGSEA. Written as DNA, the CDR3 is TGCAGCGTAGGGACAGCGACCTACAATGAGCAGTTCTTC. Its protein is CSVGTATYNEQFF.